Listed here are 21 T cell receptor beta chains from one sample, sequenced in a study of persistence of HIV-infected CD4 T cells. Antigens for these TCRs are unknown. Cells were stimulated with CMV-infected fibroblast lysates at 10 ug/mL. Sorted nonresponding memory CD4+ T cells were CD40L-negative, CD69-negative, CD45RO-high. The libraries were made with immunoSEQ version 4 in survey mode. Some clones are missing from TCRdb's copy, which holds only in-frame ones; the method was immunoSEQ multiplex PCR. The sample carries 40,000 to 55,000 clones, about 81% recorded once. Source: CD4+ T cells sorted from PBMCs after roughly 18-hour stimulation, taken from a patient who received antiretroviral therapy. The source of these receptors is an adult man with HIV who was CMV-seropositive.

This clone was picked up a small number of times. This chain joins TRBV14 and TRBJ1-6; D is ambiguous. Trimming took 6 bases from V and 6 from J, leaving 15 bases between them. Germline V lookup: CDR1 SGHDN, CDR2 FVKESK. There are 15 residues in the CDR3. CDR3 DNA: TGTGCCAGCAGGAAGGGTGTGATCGGTAATTCACCCCTCCACTTT. Translating it yields CASRKGVIGNSPLHF.

The V call is TRBV30, the J call TRBJ1-5; D perhaps matches TRBD1 (5 bases). Per germline, CDR1 GTSNPN and CDR2 SVGIG (reference sequence). V lost 0 bases and J lost 1, with 13 bases in between. This CDR3 is built from 16 residues. The CDR3 coding sequence is TGTGCCTGGAGTGTACTCGGGACTCAAAGCAATCAGCCCCAGCATTTT. It encodes CAWSVLGTQSNQPQHF. Combining the CDR3 with reference TRBV30 and TRBJ1-5 gives the whole variable domain SQTIHQWPATLVQPVGSPLSLECTVEGTSNPNLYWYRQAAGRGLQLLFYSVGIGQISSEVPQNLSASRPQDRQFILSSKKLLLSDSGFYLCAWSVLGTQSNQPQHFGDGTRLSIL.

The V and J genes are TRBV11-2 and TRBJ1-2; maybe TRBD1 (6 bases). Trimming cost V 5 bases and J 2 bases, with 18 bases left between them. Germline V lookup: CDR1 SGHAT, CDR2 FQNNGV. The CDR3 is made up of 16 amino acids. CDR3 DNA sequence: TGTGCCAGCAGCCGCAGTGGACAGATGAAAAACTATGGCTACACCTTC. As protein: CASSRSGQMKNYGYTF.

V gene TRBV7-8 combines with J gene TRBJ2-7; D ambiguous. The CDR3 is made up of 14 amino acids. Trimming cost V 1 base and J 6 bases, with 13 bases left between them. Per the germline V gene, CDR1 is SGHVS and CDR2 is FQNEAQ. CDR3 protein: CASSLGRARAEQYF. CDR3 nucleotides: TGTGCCAGCAGCTTAGGACGGGCACGGGCCGAGCAGTACTTC.

The rearrangement joins TRBV19 to TRBJ1-2, with D unclear. Germline V gives CDR1 LNHDA, CDR2 SQIVND (reference sequence). Trimming took off 5 bases at V and 8 bases at J, with 24 bases between the two ends. This CDR3 has 16 amino acids. The CDR3 is CASSPPPGRPYGGYTF. CDR3 nucleotides: TGTGCCAGTAGTCCCCCGCCCGGCAGGCCCTACGGCGGCTACACCTTC.

The chain links TRBV29-1 to TRBJ2-7; 12 bases are a match to TRBD1. Germline CDR1 is SQVTM and CDR2 is ANQGSEA. J gave up 3 bases and V 6 bases, and 6 bases lay outside the gene matches. The CDR3 runs to 14 residues. CDR3 nucleotides: TGCAGCGTGGCGGGACAGGGGGCTTTCTACGAGCAGTACTTC. Translation: CSVAGQGAFYEQYF.

This chain links TRBV5-4 with TRBJ2-3; TRBD2 aligns across 9 bases. The length of the CDR3 is 15 residues. Germline V CDR1 and CDR2: SGHNT, YYREEE (reference sequence). With 4 bases clipped from V and 6 bases from J, the junction kept 9 bases outside the gene matches. Written as DNA, the CDR3 is TGTGCCAGCAGCCCAACGGGGCGGGAGGGGGATACGCAGTATTTT. This sequence encodes CASSPTGREGDTQYF.

This chain links TRBV19 with TRBJ1-1; tentative D call: TRBD1 (5 bases). Per germline, CDR1 LNHDA and CDR2 SQIVND (reference sequence). The CDR3 length is 15 residues. V was clipped by 4 bases and J by 10 bases, with 22 bases between them. CDR3 loop: CASSTLSAGPGGAFF. The CDR3 coding sequence is TGTGCCAGTAGTACCCTTTCCGCAGGGCCCGGAGGAGCTTTCTTT.

CDR3 protein: CASSPGTSGGPSTDTQYF. CDR3 DNA: TGTGCCAGCAGCCCCGGGACTAGCGGGGGTCCTAGCACAGATACGCAGTATTTT. The rearrangement links TRBV4-2 to TRBJ2-3; TRBD2 agrees at 14 bases. The V segment lost 4 bases and the J segment 0 bases; nucleotides outside the gene matches: 6. The CDR3 extends over 18 amino acids. Germline V gene lookup returns CDR1 LGHNA and CDR2 YNFKEQ.

The chain carries TRBV6-4 and TRBJ1-2; D unclear. The V and J ends lost 10 bases and 4 bases respectively, with 16 bases between them. The CDR3 loop spans 13 amino acids. Per germline, CDR1 MRHNA and CDR2 SNTAGT. The DNA for the CDR3 is TGTGCCAATACCACGGGCGAACTCTATGGCTACACCTTC. Encoded protein: CANTTGELYGYTF.

Notes on this clone: Other DNA sequences of this sample code for an identical CDR3. The genes are TRBV14 and TRBJ1-6; D not certain. The CDR3 contains 15 residues. Germline-derived CDR1 and CDR2 are SGHDN and FVKESK. V gave up 1 base and J gave up 1 base, with 5 bases separating them. In nucleotides, the CDR3 is TGTGCCAGCAGCCAAGGGGGATCCTATAATTCACCCCTCCACTTT. Translated: CASSQGGSYNSPLHF.

The chain combines TRBV19 with TRBJ1-2, with TRBD1 as a possible D gene (5 bases). The CDR3 is 14 residues long. V gave up 4 bases and J gave up 4 bases, with 13 bases separating them. Per germline, CDR1 LNHDA and CDR2 SQIVND (reference sequence). DNA for the CDR3: TGTGCCAGTAGTACCCGGGACTACAGCTATGGCTACACCTTC. Translation gives CASSTRDYSYGYTF.

V usage is TRBV7-7 and J usage is TRBJ1-3; D is uncertain. V was pared by 5 bases and J by 0 bases, with 11 bases between. The CDR3 sequence is 15 residues long. The germline CDR1 and CDR2 sequences are SSHAT and FNYEAQ (reference sequence). CDR3 in amino acids: CASSIDGRSGNTIYF. CDR3 sequence (DNA): TGTGCCAGCAGCATTGACGGCCGCTCTGGAAACACCATATATTTT.

The chain joins TRBV6-5 to TRBJ1-5; D call uncertain. With 6 bases removed from V and 1 base from J, the gap between germline ends came to 10 bases. The length of the CDR3 is 14 residues. The germline V gene encodes CDR1 MNHEY and CDR2 SVGAGI. CDR3 residues: CASRGRVSNQPQHF. Written as DNA, the CDR3 is TGTGCCAGCAGGGGCCGGGTAAGCAATCAGCCCCAGCATTTT.

The V call is TRBV30, the J call TRBJ2-7; 10 bases match TRBD2. The CDR3 contains 15 residues. V shed 2 bases and J 5 bases; nucleotides not matched to a gene: 9. CDR1 is GTSNPN, CDR2 SVGIG, per germline (reference sequence). Written as DNA, the CDR3 is TGTGCCTGGAGTTCCCTAGCGGGAGTTACCAACGAGCAGTACTTC. It is translated as CAWSSLAGVTNEQYF.

V and J are TRBV11-2 and TRBJ2-7; D call uncertain. Germline V CDR1 and CDR2: SGHAT, FQNNGV. There are 13 residues in the CDR3. Trimming shortened V by 2 bases and J by 3 bases, and 8 bases separated the two germline ends. This CDR3 reads CASSLSAGYEQYF. Here the CDR3 DNA reads TGTGCCAGCAGCTTAAGCGCAGGCTACGAGCAGTACTTC.

The genes are TRBV2 and TRBJ2-3; D ambiguous. V was clipped by 2 bases and J by 3 bases, with 9 bases between them. The CDR3 totals 14 residues. Germline CDR1 is SNHLY and CDR2 is FYNNEI. CDR3 region: CASSERRRTDTQYF. The DNA of the CDR3 is TGTGCCAGCAGTGAAAGGAGAAGGACAGATACGCAGTATTTT. Full variable domain (outside the CDR3, taken from reference TRBV2 and TRBJ2-3): EPEVTQTPSHQVTQMGQEVILRCVPISNHLYFYWYRQILGQKVEFLVSFYNNEISEKSEIFDDQFSVERPDGSNFTLKIRSTKLEDSAMYFCASSERRRTDTQYFGPGTRLTVL.

The rearrangement links TRBV11-3 to TRBJ2-3; the D gene is possibly TRBD2 (5 bases). Germline-derived CDR1 and CDR2 are SGHNT and YENEEA. CDR3 length: 15 amino acids. Trimming removed 5 bases at V and 2 bases at J, with 14 bases between. CDR3 region: CASSVTSGYTDTQYF. DNA for the CDR3: TGTGCCAGCAGCGTTACTAGTGGGTACACAGATACGCAGTATTTT.

Remarks on this clone: No conserved phenylalanine or tryptophan is present at the end of the CDR3, so a read error is the likely explanation. No DNA is shown, since the ends of the CDR3 on it are uncertain; the CDR3 is the one TCRdb lists. V usage is TRBV10-3 and J usage is TRBJ2-7; TRBD2, the D gene given by the table, was not confirmed from the DNA. The CDR3 extends over 15 residues, inclusive of both ends. Germline CDR1 reads ENHRY; CDR2 reads SYGVKD. CDR3 in amino acids: CATTNSPSTSGSSDI.

The chain links TRBV5-1 to TRBJ2-4; TRBD1 matches 7 bases. Germline values: CDR1 SGHRS, CDR2 YFSETQ. The CDR3 sequence is 16 residues long. V shed 3 bases and J 15 bases; nucleotides not matched to a gene: 21. The CDR3 bases are TGCGCCAGCAGCTCCCGACCGGACACCCCAGGGGGTTTTTGGTACTTC. Translation gives CASSSRPDTPGGFWYF. The variable domain in full, completed from reference TRBV5-1 and TRBJ2-4, reads KAGVTQTPRYLIKTRGQQVTLSCSPISGHRSVSWYQQTPGQGLQFLFEYFSETQRNKGNFPGRFSGRQFSNSRSEMNVSTLELGDSALYLCASSSRPDTPGGFWYFGAGTRLSVL.

This chain's CDR3 is CASSTPGRTNEQFF. Here the CDR3 DNA reads TGTGCCAGTAGTACCCCCGGACGGACCAATGAGCAGTTCTTC. J is TRBJ2-1 and V is TRBV19, with D uncertain. CDR1 LNHDA and CDR2 SQIVND come from the germline V gene (reference sequence). The germline V and J ends were trimmed by 4 bases and 6 bases, with 13 bases remaining between them. CDR3 length equals 14 residues.